Shown below are 32 T cell receptor beta chains from a single sample sequenced in a study of CDR3 diversity in severe acne. MiXCR, applied by TCRdb to the PCR reads, yields one record per CDR3 protein. The table has under 95,000 distinct CDR3 sequences, around 50% seen once; the top ten hold 10%. The sample consisted of blood. These receptors were taken from a male donor in good health, serving as a control.

This clonotype was observed a few times. The chain employs TRBV10-3 and TRBJ2-7; D gene ambiguous. Trimming stripped 3 bases from V and 4 bases from J, with 10 bases between. CDR1 is ENHRY, CDR2 SYGVKD, per germline. This CDR3 region has 13 residues. The CDR3 DNA is TGTGCCATCAGTGAAACATCATGGTACGAGCAGTACTTC. It codes for CAISETSWYEQYF.

This clonotype was found once. An end of the junction differs from the germline gene, which may be a read error. The chain joins TRBV7-9 to TRBJ1-6; D call uncertain. The CDR3 extends over 13 amino acids. The V gene's germline CDR1 is SEHNR and CDR2 FQNEAQ (reference sequence). The CDR3 DNA reads TGTGCCAGCAGCTGCTCGGGTAATGCGCACCCTGACTTT. It codes for CASSCSGNAHPDF.

Comments on this clonotype: Compared with germline, one end of the junction differs, possibly owing to a read error. The chain joins TRBV4-1 to TRBJ2-5, with TRBD1 identical over 9 bases. CDR1 MGHRA and CDR2 YSYEKL come from the germline V gene. This CDR3 region has 16 residues. The DNA of the CDR3 is TGTGCCAGCAGCCAAAAAGGAACAGGGGGCGGAGAGACCCAGTACTTC. This sequence encodes CASSQKGTGGGETQYF.

Comments on this clonotype: This CDR3 fails to terminate in the conserved phenylalanine or tryptophan, so it likely reflects a read error. V is TRBV29-1 and J is TRBJ1-2, with D unresolved. The V gene's germline CDR1 is SQVTM and CDR2 ANQGSEA. The CDR3 is 12 amino acids. The V end lost 1 base, the J end lost 4 bases, and 7 bases lay between the germline ends. In DNA, the CDR3 is TGCAGCGTTGAAGGGCGGCTCTATGGCTACACCCTC. It specifies CSVEGRLYGYTL.

J is TRBJ1-1 and V is TRBV6-1; D not certain. The germline gives CDR1 MNHNS, CDR2 SASEGT. Trimming cost V 0 bases and J 7 bases, with 12 bases left between them. This CDR3 spans 14 amino acids. CDR3 DNA: TGTGCCAGCAGTGAAGCGTGGCTTGTGGGTGAAGCTTTCTTT. Translation gives CASSEAWLVGEAFF.

This clonotype occurred many times. The rearrangement links TRBV20-1 to TRBJ1-5, with D hard to call. Trimming left V 6 bases short and J 11 bases short, with 14 bases between. The length of the CDR3 is 11 residues. The germline V gene has CDR1 DFQATT and CDR2 SNEGSKA (reference sequence). CDR3 residues: CSASMQSAQHF. In nucleotides, the CDR3 is TGCAGTGCCAGTATGCAGAGTGCCCAGCATTTT.

By proportion, this clonotype is medium-sized. The chain couples TRBV10-1 to TRBJ2-3; the D gene is possibly TRBD1 (6 bases). Germline loops: CDR1 WNHNN, CDR2 SYGVQD (reference sequence). V gave up 5 bases and J gave up 6 bases, with 12 bases separating them. The CDR3 totals 13 residues. The CDR3 coding sequence is TGCGCCAGCAGTAAGACCCAGGGGGATACGCAGTATTTT. Translated, it gives CASSKTQGDTQYF.

This clonotype has a count of ten or more. This chain joins TRBV20-1 and TRBJ1-1, with D perhaps TRBD1 (6 bases). There are 13 residues in the CDR3. Trimming removed 7 bases from V and 8 bases from J, with 20 bases in between. Germline V gene sequence: CDR1 DFQATT, CDR2 SNEGSKA (reference sequence). DNA of the CDR3: TGCAGTGTTTCAGTTTACGGGGGCGGGGAAGCTTTCTTT. Its protein is CSVSVYGGGEAFF.

This clonotype was counted a single time. At one of its ends the junction is not consistent with the germline gene, which may arise from a read error. Here the CDR3 DNA reads TGTGCCAGCAGTGCGAGCGTTTTCAATCGGCCCCAGCATTTT. The encoded protein is CASSASVFNRPQHF. The V and J genes are TRBV25-1 and TRBJ1-5, with D hard to call. From germline, CDR1 is MGHDK and CDR2 SYGVNS. The CDR3 has 14 residues.

This rearrangement joins TRBV12-3 or TRBV12-4 to TRBJ1-4; perhaps TRBD1 as D (6 bases). This CDR3 has 13 residues. Trimming cost V 7 bases and J 6 bases, with 12 bases left between them. The CDR3: CASTRDTYEKLFF. CDR3 coding DNA: TGTGCCAGCACTCGGGACACTTATGAAAAACTGTTTTTT.

This sequence joins TRBV24-1 and TRBJ2-1, with TRBD2 identical over 13 bases. Germline values: CDR1 KGHDR, CDR2 SFDVKD. CDR3 length equals 18 residues. Trimming took 4 bases from V and 7 from J; bases not matched to a gene: 12. The CDR3 region is CATSETSGGRQAENEQFF. The CDR3 DNA reads as TGTGCCACCAGTGAGACTAGCGGGGGGCGCCAGGCAGAGAATGAGCAGTTCTTC.

This clonotype showed up just a few times. V gene TRBV7-9 combines with J gene TRBJ2-7; D is unresolved. V dropped 0 bases and J dropped 7 bases, with 7 bases sitting between them. Looked up from germline, CDR1 is SEHNR and CDR2 is FQNEAQ (reference sequence). This CDR3 spans 12 amino acids. CDR3 amino acids: CASSLASGEQYF. CDR3 in DNA: TGTGCCAGCAGCTTAGCCTCAGGAGAGCAGTACTTC.

This clonotype was counted ten times or more. The gene calls are TRBV4-1 and TRBJ1-2; 9 positions agree with TRBD1. This CDR3 is 16 amino acids long. V was clipped by 5 bases and J by 4 bases; unmatched bases: 11. Germline V gene lookup returns CDR1 MGHRA and CDR2 YSYEKL. The CDR3: CASSSPGQGDAYGYTF. The CDR3 DNA sequence: TGCGCCAGCAGCTCCCCGGGACAGGGAGATGCCTATGGCTACACCTTC.

The chain employs TRBV7-9 and TRBJ2-7; a possible D gene is TRBD2 (5 bases). The V and J ends lost 7 bases and 6 bases respectively, with 19 bases between them. The CDR3 is 14 residues long. The germline V gene has CDR1 SEHNR and CDR2 FQNEAQ (reference sequence). CDR3 DNA sequence: TGTGCCAGCATCCCCGGGATTACGAAATCCGAGCAGTACTTC. It encodes CASIPGITKSEQYF.

This clonotype occurred many times. The chain recombines TRBV6-1 with TRBJ2-3; D gene uncertain. V lost 0 bases and J 5 bases, leaving 6 bases between the germline ends. CDR3 length: 13 amino acids. Germline values: CDR1 MNHNS, CDR2 SASEGT. CDR3 loop: CASSEAGLDTQYF. The CDR3 DNA reads TGTGCCAGCAGTGAAGCAGGGTTAGATACGCAGTATTTT.

The chain is built from TRBV28 and TRBJ2-1, with no clear D. The CDR3 has 12 amino acids. V was pared by 3 bases and J by 7 bases, with 7 bases between. The germline gives CDR1 MDHEN, CDR2 SYDVKM. The CDR3 spells CASSFASNEQFF. In nucleotides, the CDR3 is TGTGCCAGCAGTTTTGCGTCTAATGAGCAGTTCTTC. Full variable domain (missing parts from reference TRBV28 and TRBJ2-1): DVKVTQSSRYLVKRTGEKVFLECVQDMDHENMFWYRQDPGLGLRLIYFSYDVKMKEKGDIPEGYSVSREKKERFSLILESASTNQTSMYLCASSFASNEQFFGPGTRLTVL.

This clonotype occurred many times. The chain is built from TRBV4-1 and TRBJ1-5; a possible D gene is TRBD1 (6 bases). The CDR3 totals 16 residues. Trimming took off 0 bases at V and 6 bases at J, with 15 bases between the two ends. CDR1 is MGHRA, CDR2 YSYEKL, per germline. CDR3 region: CASSQDSGDPLQPQHF. The CDR3 DNA reads TGCGCCAGCAGCCAAGATTCAGGGGACCCTCTTCAGCCCCAGCATTTT.

Many counts were recorded for this clonotype. This could be a read error, since a much larger clone is one nucleotide away. V gene TRBV12-5 combines with J gene TRBJ2-1, with D maybe TRBD1 (6 bases). V was clipped by 1 base and J by 6 bases, with 7 bases between them. The CDR3 covers 13 residues. Germline values: CDR1 LGHNT, CDR2 FRNRAP. The CDR3 loop is CASGLDRANEQFF. The CDR3 bases are TGTGCTAGTGGTTTGGACAGGGCCAATGAGCAGTTCTTC.

This clonotype was detected a few times. It may be a read error: a sequence one base away is much more abundant. The J gene is TRBJ2-5, the V gene TRBV20-1, with 8 bases identical to TRBD2. Germline lookup yields CDR1 DFQATT and CDR2 SNEGSKA (reference sequence). The length of the CDR3 is 13 residues. V trimming: 7 bases; J trimming: 4 bases; junction bases outside the gene matches: 8. Here the CDR3 DNA reads TGCAGTGGAGGATTACTAGCGGTAGAGACCCAGTACTTC. This codes for CSGGLLAVETQYF.

Concerning this clonotype itself: A much larger clone lies a single base off, so this may be a read error. This chain uses TRBV3-1 with TRBJ1-1; no clear D. The germline V gene has CDR1 LGHDT and CDR2 YNNKEL (reference sequence). The length of the CDR3 is 14 residues. In DNA, the CDR3 is TGTGCCAGCAGCCAGGGTGGGTTGGGCACTGAAGCTCTCTTT. Translating gives CASSQGGLGTEALF.

This sequence joins TRBV6-5 and TRBJ2-7; TRBD2 matches at 7 bases. Germline V gives CDR1 MNHEY, CDR2 SVGAGI. V shed 2 bases, J shed 5 bases, and the junction held 3 bases outside the gene matches. The CDR3 runs to 13 residues. Here the CDR3 DNA reads TGTGCCAGCAGTTACGCTGGGAGGGACGAGCAGTACTTC. Amino acid sequence: CASSYAGRDEQYF.

J is TRBJ2-7 and V is TRBV12-3 or TRBV12-4; 8 bases match TRBD1. The CDR3 runs to 15 residues. The V and J ends lost 5 bases and 2 bases, in that order; junction bases with no gene match: 8. Here the CDR3 reads CASSTTGGQPYEQYF. CDR3 sequence (DNA): TGTGCCAGCAGTACTACAGGGGGACAGCCCTACGAGCAGTACTTC.

The genes are TRBV14 and TRBJ1-4; no clear D gene. The germline V and J ends were trimmed by 3 bases and 8 bases, with 13 bases remaining between them. The CDR3 runs 14 residues. The germline gives CDR1 SGHDN, CDR2 FVKESK. CDR3 protein: CASSQRTPEEKLFF. CDR3 nucleotide sequence: TGTGCCAGCAGCCAGCGGACCCCGGAGGAAAAACTGTTTTTT.

Turning to this clonotype: No conserved phenylalanine or tryptophan ends this CDR3, so it is likely a read error. The DNA is left out, because the CDR3 cannot be placed on it with certainty; the CDR3 is given as TCRdb lists it. The V and J genes are TRBV28 and TRBJ2-6; the listed D gene, TRBD2, was not tested against the DNA. The CDR3 comprises 8 residues, both ends counted. The germline CDR1 and CDR2 sequences are MDHEN and SYDVKM. CDR3 protein: CASRLITS.

V usage is TRBV7-3 and J usage is TRBJ2-1; tentatively, D is TRBD2 (6 bases). With 4 bases removed from V and 8 bases from J, the gap between germline ends came to 6 bases. The CDR3 runs 11 residues. Germline V gene sequence: CDR1 SGHTA, CDR2 FQGTGA. As DNA, the CDR3 is TGTGCCAGCAGCTCGGGGGATGAGCAGTTCTTC. It encodes CASSSGDEQFF.

This clonotype came up many times. The chain has TRBV5-1 and TRBJ2-7; 8 bases agree with TRBD1. The CDR3 covers 15 residues. Germline V gene lookup returns CDR1 SGHRS and CDR2 YFSETQ. Unmatched junction bases numbered 3, after V lost 0 bases and J lost 1 base. CDR3 sequence (DNA): TGCGCCAGCAGCTTGGGGACAGGGCTATCCTACGAGCAGTACTTC. It yields the protein CASSLGTGLSYEQYF.

This clonotype was seen ten or more times. The chain joins TRBV20-1 to TRBJ2-3, with 9 bases that match TRBD2. This CDR3 region has 15 residues. Trimming removed 3 bases from V and 0 bases from J; junction bases left unmatched: 4. CDR1 and CDR2 (germline): DFQATT, SNEGSKA (reference sequence). CDR3 sequence reads: CSARGTSGSTDTQYF. The CDR3 DNA sequence: TGCAGTGCTAGGGGAACTAGCGGGAGCACAGATACGCAGTATTTT.

Ten or more counts support this clonotype. The V and J genes are TRBV29-1 and TRBJ1-2, with 8 bases lining up with TRBD1. This CDR3 spans 13 amino acids. In germline, CDR1 is SQVTM, CDR2 ANQGSEA. V lost 3 bases to trimming and J lost 4 bases; unmatched junction nucleotides: 4. The CDR3 protein is CSVESTGGYGYTF. Here the CDR3 DNA reads TGCAGCGTTGAGTCTACAGGGGGCTATGGCTACACCTTC. Variable domain in full (rest from reference TRBV29-1 and TRBJ1-2): SAVISQKPSRDICQRGTSLTIQCQVDSQVTMMFWYRQQPGQSLTLIATANQGSEATYESGFVIDKFPISRPNLTFSTLTVSNMSPEDSSIYLCSVESTGGYGYTFGSGTRLTVV.

Judged by abundance, this clonotype is medium-sized (0.01 to 0.1%). The chain employs TRBV10-2 and TRBJ2-3; D unclear. Germline V gene lookup returns CDR1 WSHSY and CDR2 SAAADI. Between the trimmed V and J ends, which lost 2 bases and 0 bases, there was a span of 6 bases. The CDR3 extends over 14 amino acids. The chain's CDR3 is CASSEVGSTDTQYF. For the CDR3, the DNA is TGCGCCAGCAGTGAGGTTGGAAGCACAGATACGCAGTATTTT.

This clonotype was seen a few times. The DNA for the CDR3 is TGTGCCACCAGTGATATAGGGATCAATCAGCCCCAGCATTTT. It encodes CATSDIGINQPQHF. The J gene is TRBJ1-5, the V gene TRBV24-1; D is ambiguous. Looked up from germline, CDR1 is KGHDR and CDR2 is SFDVKD. V dropped 3 bases and J dropped 3 bases, with 8 bases sitting between them. The CDR3 has 14 residues.

The chain links TRBV24-1 to TRBJ2-7, with 8 nucleotides matching TRBD1. The CDR3 length is 16 residues. The junction had 13 bases not matched to a gene; V was cut back by 6 bases and J by 4 bases. Germline CDR1 reads KGHDR; CDR2 reads SFDVKD. This CDR3 is CATSSGGAISRYEQYF. In DNA form, the CDR3 reads TGTGCCACCAGTTCAGGGGGCGCGATATCTCGTTACGAGCAGTACTTC.

This clonotype was observed a single time. V and J are TRBV20-1 and TRBJ2-1; 10 bases fit TRBD2. The CDR3 covers 14 residues. Germline loops: CDR1 DFQATT, CDR2 SNEGSKA (reference sequence). V gave up 5 bases and J gave up 10 bases; unmatched junction bases: 11. The CDR3 coding sequence is TGCAGTGCTGGGAGCGGGAGGGCTGGCAACGAGCAGTTCTTC. Its protein is CSAGSGRAGNEQFF.